This T cell receptor (beta chain) was sequenced in a study of blood T cell repertoires in COVID-19. At the level of the study: COVID-19 samples, acute and convalescent, were from the United States, Italy and Spain. Sources were T cells, B-cell-depleted T cells, or PBMCs; the material itself was cDNA or gDNA.

Study processing details: Reference gene primer amplification gave nucleated cell count estimates. The data were produced by immunoSEQ multiplex PCR, yet TCRdb's version contains in-frame clones alone and is incomplete. The DNA gave D and trimming, while V, J and clone size come from that table. In the table there are fewer than 70,000 clones, about 91% of which are singletons. The TCR was taken from a man over 45 with active COVID-19. The sample consisted of peripheral blood.

CDR3 coding DNA: TGTGCCAGCAGCCATAGCGGGGGGGCCAGAGATACGCAGTATTTT. As protein: CASSHSGGARDTQYF. J is TRBJ2-3 and V is TRBV7-9, with 11 nucleotides matching TRBD2. Germline CDR1 reads SEHNR; CDR2 reads FQNEAQ (reference sequence). J lost 5 bases, V lost 5 bases, and 6 bases had no gene match. The CDR3 has 15 residues.